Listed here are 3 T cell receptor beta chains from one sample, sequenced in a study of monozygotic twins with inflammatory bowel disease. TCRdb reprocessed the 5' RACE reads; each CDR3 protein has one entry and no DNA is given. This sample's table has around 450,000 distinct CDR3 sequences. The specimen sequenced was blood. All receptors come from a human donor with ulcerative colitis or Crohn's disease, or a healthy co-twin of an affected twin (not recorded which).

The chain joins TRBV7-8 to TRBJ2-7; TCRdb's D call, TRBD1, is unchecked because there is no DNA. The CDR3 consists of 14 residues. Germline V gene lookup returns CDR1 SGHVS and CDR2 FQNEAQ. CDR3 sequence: CASVRDRVNGEQYF.

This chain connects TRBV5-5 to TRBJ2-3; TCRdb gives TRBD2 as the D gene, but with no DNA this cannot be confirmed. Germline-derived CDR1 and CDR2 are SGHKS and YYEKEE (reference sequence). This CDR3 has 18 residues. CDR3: CASSFLLYSTSGIDTQYF.

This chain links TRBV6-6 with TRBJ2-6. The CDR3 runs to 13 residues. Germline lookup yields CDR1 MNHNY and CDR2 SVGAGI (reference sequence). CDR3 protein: CASSYTGANVLTF.